The present TCR beta chain was sequenced within a study of T-cell reconstitution after alpha-beta-depleted transplantation in children. Study-level points and caveats: Day-60 TCRbeta diversity that was high in some patients was derived from surviving recipient T cells and thymic progenitors. Most T-cell counts and diversity one year after the transplant came from T cells that were newly produced.

Unique molecular identifiers featured in how the TCRbeta library was prepared. One entry per CDR3 protein, called by TCRdb with MiXCR from the PCR reads. The table lists about 980,000 distinct CDR3 sequences, around 30% of them singletons. This clonotype was observed a handful of times. Its antigen is as yet unknown. This clonotype originated in a boy younger than two who had a stem cell transplant for SCID, so the T cells may come from the graft donor. This sample comprised PBMCs, mostly from graft donor cells, obtained 360 days after TCRalphabeta/CD19-depleted stem cell transplant.

CDR3 protein: CASSQRQGKGPNQPQHF. CDR3 sequence (DNA): TGTGCCAGCAGCCAACGACAGGGGAAGGGGCCTAATCAGCCCCAGCATTTT. The V gene is TRBV4-2, the J gene TRBJ1-5, with 8 bases lining up with TRBD1. With V trimmed by 2 bases and J by 4 bases, 10 bases remained unmatched. The CDR3 is 17 residues long. The germline gives CDR1 LGHNA, CDR2 YNFKEQ.